Below are 28 T cell receptor beta chains sequenced from a single sample in a study of blood T cells in healthy people across ages. A second about 6 to 12 cycle PCR used barcoded and J-beta primers. Each CDR3 protein is one row after TCRdb ran MiXCR on the 5' RACE reads. The data show 800,000 to 1,000,000 distinct CDR3 sequences, around 49% seen once. Sequenced: blood. The receptors stem from a man aged 25 to 40 in good health.

The rearrangement uses TRBV6-5 and TRBJ1-2; 7 bases map to TRBD1. This CDR3 contains 15 residues. The V segment lost 5 bases and the J segment 8 bases; nucleotides outside the gene matches: 14. CDR1 and CDR2 from the germline V gene are MNHEY and SVGAGI. CDR3 amino acids: CASSITDRVEGGYTF. In DNA, the CDR3 is TGTGCCAGCAGTATAACTGACAGGGTGGAGGGGGGCTACACCTTC.

This clonotype was counted a single time. A single base separates this from a much larger clone, so it may be a read error. Likely a read error: the CDR3 ends without its conserved phenylalanine or tryptophan. The chain links TRBV29-1 to TRBJ2-1; D gene ambiguous. Germline lookup yields CDR1 SQVTM and CDR2 ANQGSEA. V shed 2 bases and J shed 0 bases, with 11 bases lying between them. This CDR3 comprises 15 residues. The CDR3 loop reads CSVEIGDSSYNEQFL. The DNA for the CDR3 is TGCAGCGTTGAAATTGGGGATAGCTCCTACAATGAGCAGTTCCTC.

V usage is TRBV4-2 and J usage is TRBJ2-1; 12 nucleotides line up with TRBD2. V lost 5 bases, J lost 1 base, and 3 bases stayed unmatched. Germline loops: CDR1 LGHNA, CDR2 YNFKEQ. CDR3 length: 16 residues. CDR3 in amino acids: CASSTLAGGSYNEQFF. DNA for the CDR3: TGTGCCAGCAGCACCCTAGCGGGGGGGTCCTACAATGAGCAGTTCTTC.

The rearrangement joins TRBV24-1 to TRBJ1-4, with D possibly TRBD1 on 5 matching bases. Germline values: CDR1 KGHDR, CDR2 SFDVKD. The CDR3 contains 14 residues. Trimming removed 4 bases at V and 5 bases at J, with 10 bases between. The CDR3 nucleotides are TGTGCCACCAGTGACTCGGGACGGAATGAAAAACTGTTTTTT. As protein: CATSDSGRNEKLFF.

The rearrangement joins TRBV13 to TRBJ1-1, with D uncertain. The germline V and J ends were trimmed by 10 bases and 4 bases, with 10 bases remaining between them. This CDR3 is 11 amino acids long. CDR1 PRHDT and CDR2 FYEKMQ come from the germline V gene (reference sequence). As DNA, the CDR3 is TGTGCCACCCGAGTGGGCACTGAAGCTTTCTTT. The encoded protein is CATRVGTEAFF. The variable domain in full, with the rest retrieved from reference TRBV13 and TRBJ1-1, is AAGVIQSPRHLIKEKRETATLKCYPIPRHDTVYWYQQGPGQDPQFLISFYEKMQSDKGSIPDRFSAQQFSDYHSELNMSSLELGDSALYFCATRVGTEAFFGQGTRLTVV.

Comments on this clonotype: The junction does not match germline at one end; this may be a read error. The chain combines TRBV4-2 with TRBJ2-2; 9 bases are a match to TRBD1. CDR1 is LGHNA and CDR2 is YNFKEQ in the germline V gene. This CDR3 has 19 amino acids. The CDR3 DNA is TGTGCCAACAGCCAAGTTGCAGGACAGGGGACAGGCGGGTCCGGGGAGCTGTTTTTT. It encodes CANSQVAGQGTGGSGELFF.

This clonotype was seen more than once but under ten times. The rearrangement joins TRBV27 to TRBJ2-7, with 7 bases fitting TRBD1. The CDR3 has 14 residues. Germline lookup yields CDR1 MNHEY and CDR2 SMNVEV (reference sequence). V shed 4 bases and J 1 base; nucleotides not matched to a gene: 4. The CDR3 DNA sequence: TGTGCCAGCAGTTCACAGGGGCCGTCCTACGAGCAGTACTTC. Its translation: CASSSQGPSYEQYF.

In nucleotides, the CDR3 is TGTGCCAGCAGCGTAGAGGGAAGGGGTAATCAGCCCCAGCATTTT. Protein sequence: CASSVEGRGNQPQHF. The chain combines TRBV9 with TRBJ1-5; D possibly corresponds to TRBD1 (5 bases). The CDR3 is 15 amino acids. Germline V gene data show CDR1 as SGDLS and CDR2 as YYNGEE. Trimming cost V 0 bases and J 4 bases, with 11 bases left between them.

This clonotype showed up many times. This chain joins TRBV10-2 and TRBJ2-5; D perhaps matches TRBD1 (5 bases). The length of the CDR3 is 14 residues. Germline CDR1 and CDR2: WSHSY and SAAADI. Trimming took 4 bases from V and 1 from J, leaving 10 bases between them. This chain's CDR3 is CASSVTVIQETQYF. The CDR3 DNA follows: TGCGCCAGCAGTGTGACAGTAATCCAAGAGACCCAGTACTTC.

The rearrangement joins TRBV4-2 to TRBJ2-7; no clear D. CDR1 and CDR2 (germline): LGHNA, YNFKEQ. There are 15 residues in the CDR3. Between the trimmed V and J ends, which lost 0 bases and 3 bases, there was a span of 12 bases. Here the CDR3 DNA reads TGTGCCAGCAGCCAAGATCTGGGGTCCCACTACGAGCAGTACTTC. Translated: CASSQDLGSHYEQYF.

The genes are TRBV4-2 and TRBJ2-2; 10 bases are a match to TRBD2. The germline V gene has CDR1 LGHNA and CDR2 YNFKEQ. Losses at the gene ends were 0 bases for V and 5 bases for J; bases not matched to a gene: 6. This CDR3 spans 17 amino acids. CDR3 DNA: TGTGCCAGCAGCCAAGACGGTCTAGCGGGAGTGACCGGGGAGCTGTTTTTT. Protein: CASSQDGLAGVTGELFF.

The CDR3 loop reads CATSDFPQGRLETQYF. The CDR3 bases are TGTGCCACCAGTGATTTCCCCCAGGGACGGTTAGAGACCCAGTACTTC. The genes are TRBV24-1 and TRBJ2-7; either TRBD1 or TRBD2 may fit D (5 bases each). The DNA end is a closer match to TRBJ2-5, so the J assignment may be wrong. Germline V lookup: CDR1 KGHDR, CDR2 SFDVKD. The CDR3 covers 16 residues.

This clonotype was observed a few times. V usage is TRBV7-2 and J usage is TRBJ2-7, with no clear D. The CDR3 extends over 15 amino acids. Trimming took 0 bases from V and 2 from J, leaving 11 bases between them. Germline loops: CDR1 SGHTA, CDR2 FQGNSA. In DNA, the CDR3 is TGTGCCAGCAGCTTAGCGGCGGCAGTTACCTACGAGCAGTACTTC. It is translated as CASSLAAAVTYEQYF.

V and J are TRBV7-6 and TRBJ2-1, with 10 bases identical to TRBD1. The CDR3 is made up of 16 amino acids. Germline trimming cut 0 bases from V and 5 bases from J; bases unmatched to any gene: 4. Germline lookup yields CDR1 SGHVS and CDR2 FNYEAQ. The CDR3 here is CASSLARTGGNNEQFF. The DNA of the CDR3 is TGTGCCAGCAGCTTAGCGAGGACAGGGGGTAACAATGAGCAGTTCTTC.

The chain employs TRBV6-2 or TRBV6-3 and TRBJ2-1; possible D gene TRBD1, 5 bases. The CDR3 loop spans 15 amino acids. V was pared by 2 bases and J by 8 bases, with 16 bases between. The V gene's germline CDR1 is MNHEY and CDR2 SVGEGT. The CDR3: CASSYIWQGSDEQFF. CDR3 nucleotides: TGTGCCAGCAGTTACATTTGGCAGGGCTCAGATGAGCAGTTCTTC.

This clonotype was counted between two and nine times. This chain links TRBV6-1 with TRBJ2-7; a possible D gene is TRBD1 (6 bases). Germline lookup yields CDR1 MNHNS and CDR2 SASEGT. CDR3 length equals 14 residues. V was trimmed by 8 bases and J by 2 bases, leaving 16 bases between them. The CDR3 loop reads CASQSYRDPYEQYF. CDR3 coding DNA: TGTGCCAGCCAATCGTACAGGGACCCCTACGAGCAGTACTTC.

The chain links TRBV7-9 to TRBJ2-7, with D hard to call. CDR1 and CDR2 (germline): SEHNR, FQNEAQ (reference sequence). CDR3 length: 14 residues. Trimming shortened V by 1 base and J by 6 bases, and 13 bases separated the two germline ends. The CDR3 here is CASSLGLFLGEQYF. The CDR3 DNA reads as TGTGCCAGCAGCTTAGGTTTGTTTCTAGGCGAGCAGTACTTC.

V and J are TRBV7-2 and TRBJ2-6; no firm D call. Germline assignment: CDR1 SGHTA and CDR2 FQGNSA. The V end lost 3 bases, the J end lost 0 bases, and 12 bases lay between the germline ends. The CDR3 is made up of 17 amino acids. The CDR3 DNA reads as TGTGCCAGCAGCTTGGTGAGAAGCCGCTCTGGGGCCAACGTCCTGACTTTC. It codes for CASSLVRSRSGANVLTF.

The chain joins TRBV20-1 to TRBJ2-1; D remains ambiguous. The last part of the DNA fits TRBJ2-7 better; the J call may be wrong. The CDR3 spans 14 residues. Germline lookup yields CDR1 DFQATT and CDR2 SNEGSKA (reference sequence). CDR3 loop: CSALGRRTYNEQYF. The DNA of the CDR3 is TGCAGTGCTCTAGGTCGGCGGACCTACAATGAGCAGTACTTC.

The rearrangement uses TRBV11-2 and TRBJ2-3, with TRBD2 identical over 11 bases. Trimming cost V 0 bases and J 3 bases; bases outside gene matches: 8. From germline, CDR1 is SGHAT and CDR2 FQNNGV. CDR3 size: 18 residues. CDR3 residues: CASSLDSLAGGWTDTQYF. The CDR3 nucleotides are TGTGCCAGCAGCTTAGATTCCCTAGCGGGGGGTTGGACAGATACGCAGTATTTT.

A remark on this clonotype: At one end the junction does not follow the germline gene, possibly because of a read error. V gene TRBV6-1 combines with J gene TRBJ1-1; perhaps TRBD1 as D (5 bases). Germline V gives CDR1 MNHNS, CDR2 SASEGT. The CDR3 length is 14 residues. DNA for the CDR3: TGTGCCAGCAGTGAACCTGGGACGAACCCTGAAGCTTTCTTT. Translating it yields CASSEPGTNPEAFF.

The sample holds a few counts of this clonotype. The chain has TRBV3-1 and TRBJ1-1, with D possibly being TRBD1 (6 bases). The CDR3 is 15 residues long. From germline, CDR1 is LGHDT and CDR2 YNNKEL (reference sequence). Trimming removed 4 bases at V and 1 base at J, with 13 bases between. CDR3 in amino acids: CASSPQGGGNTEAFF. CDR3 nucleotide sequence: TGTGCCAGCAGCCCTCAAGGAGGGGGGAACACTGAAGCTTTCTTT.

The chain employs TRBV12-3 or TRBV12-4 and TRBJ2-1; tentative D call: TRBD1 (5 bases). The CDR3 runs 13 residues. The V end lost 0 bases, the J end lost 9 bases, and 9 bases lay between the germline ends. CDR3 nucleotides: TGTGCCAGCAGTTTAGCGACAGACAGTGAGCAGTTCTTC. It yields the protein CASSLATDSEQFF.

J is TRBJ2-5 and V is TRBV5-1, with D possibly being TRBD1 or TRBD2 (6 bases each). The CDR3 has 15 residues. Trimming cost V 3 bases and J 0 bases, with 12 bases left between them. Germline V gene sequence: CDR1 SGHRS, CDR2 YFSETQ. In DNA form, the CDR3 reads TGCGCCAGCAGCTCGGGGGCGAGCTACCAAGAGACCCAGTACTTC. Translation: CASSSGASYQETQYF. The full variable domain, completed using reference TRBV5-1 and TRBJ2-5, is KAGVTQTPRYLIKTRGQQVTLSCSPISGHRSVSWYQQTPGQGLQFLFEYFSETQRNKGNFPGRFSGRQFSNSRSEMNVSTLELGDSALYLCASSSGASYQETQYFGPGTRLLVL.

This clonotype was found many times. V usage is TRBV29-1 and J usage is TRBJ2-6; no definite D call. The CDR3 runs to 11 residues. Germline lookup yields CDR1 SQVTM and CDR2 ANQGSEA. Trimming removed 5 bases at V and 5 bases at J, with 4 bases between. The CDR3 reads CSVMWANVLTF. The CDR3 DNA is TGCAGCGTTATGTGGGCCAACGTCCTGACTTTC. The full variable domain, completed using reference TRBV29-1 and TRBJ2-6, is SAVISQKPSRDICQRGTSLTIQCQVDSQVTMMFWYRQQPGQSLTLIATANQGSEATYESGFVIDKFPISRPNLTFSTLTVSNMSPEDSSIYLCSVMWANVLTFGAGSRLTVL.

The CDR3, as DNA: TGTGCCAGCAACCAAGGAGCTTTGGTAGATACGCAGTATTTT. Its protein product is CASNQGALVDTQYF. This chain links TRBV7-9 with TRBJ2-3, with D unresolved. Trimming cost V 7 bases and J 5 bases, with 16 bases left between them. From germline, CDR1 is SEHNR and CDR2 FQNEAQ (reference sequence). CDR3 length: 14 residues.

The sample holds a few counts of this clonotype. The rearrangement uses TRBV30 and TRBJ2-5, with TRBD2 matching over 7 bases. Germline V gives CDR1 GTSNPN, CDR2 SVGIG (reference sequence). CDR3 length: 13 residues. The V gene end was trimmed by 2 bases and the J gene end by 3 bases; junction bases not matched to a gene: 3. In DNA form, the CDR3 reads TGTGCCTGGAGTCCTGGACTAGAAGAGACCCAGTACTTC. Amino acid sequence: CAWSPGLEETQYF.

This clonotype was observed a handful of times. J is TRBJ2-7 and V is TRBV5-1; D possibly corresponds to TRBD1 (6 bases). Germline values: CDR1 SGHRS, CDR2 YFSETQ. V was pared by 4 bases and J by 0 bases, with 11 bases between. The CDR3 runs 14 residues. The CDR3 DNA follows: TGCGCCAGCAGCCGGGACACCCTCTCCTACGAGCAGTACTTC. This codes for CASSRDTLSYEQYF.